These 5 T cell receptor beta chains originate from one sample sequenced in a study of CD8+CD57+ T cells in acquired aplastic anemia. Both TCR beta VDJ combination and CDR3 sequence profiling were carried out. Genomic DNA was the template for this profiling. Using its own MiXCR run on the reads, TCRdb lists one record per CDR3 protein. The sample contains some 47,000 distinct CDR3 sequences, about 78% of which appear only once. Sequenced input: sorted CD4+, CD8+, or CD8+CD57+ T cells (not recorded which) from PBMCs. Source of these receptors: a human donor in good health, serving as a control.

The chain links TRBV5-8 to TRBJ2-7; unclear D gene. The germline gives CDR1 SGHTS, CDR2 YDEGEE. The CDR3 has 12 residues. Trimming shortened V by 3 bases and J by 4 bases, and 8 bases separated the two germline ends. CDR3 nucleotides: TGTGCCAGCAGCTCGGCCTGGTACGAGCAGTACTTC. Residues: CASSSAWYEQYF.

This chain links TRBV10-3 with TRBJ2-5; D is possibly TRBD2 (5 bases). CDR3 size: 12 residues. The V gene's germline CDR1 is ENHRY and CDR2 SYGVKD. The germline V and J ends were trimmed by 6 bases and 4 bases, with 9 bases remaining between them. The chain's CDR3 is CAISGNRETQYF. The DNA of the CDR3 is TGTGCCATCAGCGGGAATAGAGAGACCCAGTACTTC.

The chain is built from TRBV5-1 and TRBJ2-5; TRBD2 matches 11 bases. The DNA end lines up better with TRBJ2-1; the J call may be wrong. The CDR3 sequence is 14 residues long. Looked up from germline, CDR1 is SGHRS and CDR2 is YFSETQ. The CDR3 reads CASRVLTSGEEQFF. The CDR3 region has the DNA TGCGCCAGCAGGGTCCTGACTAGCGGGGAGGAGCAGTTCTTC.

This clonotype came up many times. The chain combines TRBV5-1 with TRBJ2-5; D ambiguous. This CDR3 region has 15 residues. The germline V and J ends were trimmed by 7 bases and 2 bases, with 18 bases remaining between them. Germline CDR1 reads SGHRS; CDR2 reads YFSETQ. CDR3 sequence: CASSHGERSQETQYF. CDR3 in DNA: TGCGCCAGCTCCCACGGCGAGAGGAGTCAAGAGACCCAGTACTTC.

The sample holds many counts of this clonotype. The rearrangement links TRBV30 to TRBJ2-1; 10 bases align to TRBD2. The trim removed 3 bases at V and 3 bases at J, leaving 5 bases unmatched. The CDR3 has 15 residues. The germline gives CDR1 GTSNPN, CDR2 SVGIG (reference sequence). CDR3 nucleotide sequence: TGTGCCTGGAGCTTCCTAGCGGGGGACTACAATGAGCAGTTCTTC. The encoded protein is CAWSFLAGDYNEQFF.